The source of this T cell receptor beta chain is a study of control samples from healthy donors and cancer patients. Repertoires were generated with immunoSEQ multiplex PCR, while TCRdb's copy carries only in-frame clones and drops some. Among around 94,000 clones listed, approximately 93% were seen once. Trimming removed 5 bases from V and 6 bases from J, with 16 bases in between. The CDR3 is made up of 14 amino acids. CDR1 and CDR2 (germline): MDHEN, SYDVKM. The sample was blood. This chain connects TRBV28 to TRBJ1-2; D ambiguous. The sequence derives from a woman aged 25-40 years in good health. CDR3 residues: CASSPPDGRDGYTF. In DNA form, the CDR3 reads TGTGCCAGCAGTCCTCCCGACGGGAGGGATGGCTACACCTTC.